The clone carrying this T cell receptor (beta chain) was counted only a few times. The antigen is not known. These data belong to a study of human T cells and chemical hapten exposure. Broader study findings: Positive correlation was observed between PT1 expanded TCR counts and patch test score. The study found that DPC sensitization did not change TCRs above 1 in 1000 frequency. Large CDR3 similarity clusters arose significantly more often from expanded TCRs than from controls.

In TCRdb, the RACE reads were re-called with MiXCR into one record per CDR3 protein. The sample lists more than 55,000 distinct CDR3 sequences; roughly 9.8% were seen once. The trim removed 5 bases at V and 3 bases at J, leaving 2 bases unmatched. The CDR3 extends over 13 amino acids. Per germline, CDR1 MDHEN and CDR2 SYDVKM. Time point: pre-sensitization, week 0. Treatment noted: therapeutic diphenylcyclopropenone sensitization with weekly scalp DPC. The genes are TRBV28 and TRBJ1-2; 8 nucleotides line up with TRBD1. This receptor was identified in a man aged 40-55 years with alopecia areata. Some clones in this sample may be carry-over from other donors' samples. The specimen was whole blood, collected in connection with sensitization to the hapten diphenylcyclopropenone (DPC). The CDR3 spells CASSPGQDYGYTF. In nucleotides, the CDR3 is TGTGCCAGCAGTCCGGGACAGGACTATGGCTACACCTTC.